This TCR beta chain derives from a study of tissue T cells after allogeneic stem cell transplantation. CDR1 and CDR2 (germline): SNHLY, FYNGKV (reference sequence). V was cut by 1 base and J by 1 base, with 2 bases left in between. The CDR3 contains 13 residues. Method: immunoSEQ multiplex PCR; TCRdb's copy keeps in-frame clones and lacks some. The sample carries 5,500 to 8,500 clones, approximately 35% recorded once. On this clone: Its antigen remains unknown. The listed genes are named as in mouse. The read halts 1 residue ahead of the CDR3 end, with the missing end drawn from the germline J gene.

The time point was: mouse harvest day 14 after allogeneic transplant. Each mouse received 10^7 T-cell-depleted marrow cells plus 10^6 splenic CD5+ T cells by tail vein. Tissues came from B6→BALB/c major-mismatch GVHD mice at day 7 or 14. Whole-study results and caveats: In patients and mice, blood and spleen missed much of tissue repertoire. Some tissue clones might be persisting host cells; their alloreactivity or antigen specificity was not determined. Anatomically similar tissues had similar TCR repertoires within each patient.

The TCR sequence derives from a female BALB/c mouse given C57BL/6 T cells with graft-versus-host disease after an allogeneic hematopoietic cell transplant. This sequence joins TRBV3 and TRBJ1-3; D call uncertain. Sequencing input: skin. The CDR3 here is CASSLGSGNTLYF. The CDR3 DNA, read in part, is TGTGCCAGCAGCTTAGGGTCTGGAAATACGCTCTAT.